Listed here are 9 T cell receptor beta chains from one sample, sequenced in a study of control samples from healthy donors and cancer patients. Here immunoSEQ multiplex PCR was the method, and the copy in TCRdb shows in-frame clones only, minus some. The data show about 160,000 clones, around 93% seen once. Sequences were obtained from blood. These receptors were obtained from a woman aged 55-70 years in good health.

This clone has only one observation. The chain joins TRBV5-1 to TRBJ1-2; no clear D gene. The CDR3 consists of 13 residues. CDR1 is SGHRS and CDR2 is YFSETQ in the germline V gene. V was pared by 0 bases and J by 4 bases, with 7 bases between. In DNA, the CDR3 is TGCGCCAGCAGCTTGGACCGAAGCTATGGCTACACCTTC. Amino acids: CASSLDRSYGYTF.

The chain's CDR3 is CASSVETTSGGDTQYF. As DNA, the CDR3 is TGTGCCAGCAGTGTTGAGACCACCTCCGGGGGGGATACGCAGTATTTT. This rearrangement joins TRBV2 to TRBJ2-3, with TRBD2 identical over 7 bases. The V and J ends lost 4 bases and 6 bases, in that order; junction bases with no gene match: 13. Germline values: CDR1 SNHLY, CDR2 FYNNEI. The CDR3 loop spans 16 amino acids.

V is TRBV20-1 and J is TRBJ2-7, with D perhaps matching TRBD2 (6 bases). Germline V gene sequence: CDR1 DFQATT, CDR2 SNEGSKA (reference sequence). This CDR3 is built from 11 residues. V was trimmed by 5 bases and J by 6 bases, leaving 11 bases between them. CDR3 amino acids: CSAPGTREQYF. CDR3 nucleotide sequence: TGCAGTGCTCCCGGGACTCGCGAGCAGTACTTC.

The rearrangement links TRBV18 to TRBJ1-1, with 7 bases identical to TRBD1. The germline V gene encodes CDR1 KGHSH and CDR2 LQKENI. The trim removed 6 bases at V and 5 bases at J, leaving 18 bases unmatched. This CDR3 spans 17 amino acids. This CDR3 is CASSPVYSGTVGTEAFF. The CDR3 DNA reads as TGTGCCAGCTCGCCCGTTTATTCCGGGACAGTAGGGACTGAAGCTTTCTTT.

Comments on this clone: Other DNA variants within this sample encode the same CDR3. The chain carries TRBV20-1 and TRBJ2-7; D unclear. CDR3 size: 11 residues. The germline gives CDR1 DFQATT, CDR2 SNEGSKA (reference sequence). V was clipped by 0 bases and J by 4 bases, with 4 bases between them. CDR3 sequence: CSARDSYEQYF. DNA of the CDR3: TGCAGTGCTAGAGATAGTTACGAGCAGTACTTC.

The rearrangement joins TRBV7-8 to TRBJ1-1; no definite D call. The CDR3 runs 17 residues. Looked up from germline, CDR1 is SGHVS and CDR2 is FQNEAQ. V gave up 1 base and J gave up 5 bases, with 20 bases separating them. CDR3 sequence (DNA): TGTGCCAGCAGCTTAGAAGCAGCAGGATGGATGGGGACTGAAGCTTTCTTT. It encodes CASSLEAAGWMGTEAFF.

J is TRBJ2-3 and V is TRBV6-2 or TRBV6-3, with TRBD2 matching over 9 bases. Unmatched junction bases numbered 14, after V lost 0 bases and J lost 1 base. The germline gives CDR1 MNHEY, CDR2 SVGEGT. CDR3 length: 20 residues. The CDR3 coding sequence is TGTGCCAGCAGTTACTCTCCCGGGAGCGGGGGGAGTCGGGGCACAGATACGCAGTATTTT. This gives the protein CASSYSPGSGGSRGTDTQYF.

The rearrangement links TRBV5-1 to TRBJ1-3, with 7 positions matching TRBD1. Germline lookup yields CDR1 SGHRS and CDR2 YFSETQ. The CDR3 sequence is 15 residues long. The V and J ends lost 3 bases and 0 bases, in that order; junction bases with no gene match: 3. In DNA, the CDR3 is TGCGCCAGCAGCTGGGACAGCTTCTCTGGAAACACCATATATTTT. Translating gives CASSWDSFSGNTIYF. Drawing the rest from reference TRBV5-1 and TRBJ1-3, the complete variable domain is KAGVTQTPRYLIKTRGQQVTLSCSPISGHRSVSWYQQTPGQGLQFLFEYFSETQRNKGNFPGRFSGRQFSNSRSEMNVSTLELGDSALYLCASSWDSFSGNTIYFGEGSWLTVV.

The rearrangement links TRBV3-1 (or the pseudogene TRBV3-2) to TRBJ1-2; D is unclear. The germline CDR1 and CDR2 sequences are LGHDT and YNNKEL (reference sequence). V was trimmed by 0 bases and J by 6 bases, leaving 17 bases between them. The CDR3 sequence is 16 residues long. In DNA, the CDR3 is TGTGCCAGCAGCCAAGATCTTCCTTCCCCGCGCGATGGCTACACCTTC. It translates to CASSQDLPSPRDGYTF.